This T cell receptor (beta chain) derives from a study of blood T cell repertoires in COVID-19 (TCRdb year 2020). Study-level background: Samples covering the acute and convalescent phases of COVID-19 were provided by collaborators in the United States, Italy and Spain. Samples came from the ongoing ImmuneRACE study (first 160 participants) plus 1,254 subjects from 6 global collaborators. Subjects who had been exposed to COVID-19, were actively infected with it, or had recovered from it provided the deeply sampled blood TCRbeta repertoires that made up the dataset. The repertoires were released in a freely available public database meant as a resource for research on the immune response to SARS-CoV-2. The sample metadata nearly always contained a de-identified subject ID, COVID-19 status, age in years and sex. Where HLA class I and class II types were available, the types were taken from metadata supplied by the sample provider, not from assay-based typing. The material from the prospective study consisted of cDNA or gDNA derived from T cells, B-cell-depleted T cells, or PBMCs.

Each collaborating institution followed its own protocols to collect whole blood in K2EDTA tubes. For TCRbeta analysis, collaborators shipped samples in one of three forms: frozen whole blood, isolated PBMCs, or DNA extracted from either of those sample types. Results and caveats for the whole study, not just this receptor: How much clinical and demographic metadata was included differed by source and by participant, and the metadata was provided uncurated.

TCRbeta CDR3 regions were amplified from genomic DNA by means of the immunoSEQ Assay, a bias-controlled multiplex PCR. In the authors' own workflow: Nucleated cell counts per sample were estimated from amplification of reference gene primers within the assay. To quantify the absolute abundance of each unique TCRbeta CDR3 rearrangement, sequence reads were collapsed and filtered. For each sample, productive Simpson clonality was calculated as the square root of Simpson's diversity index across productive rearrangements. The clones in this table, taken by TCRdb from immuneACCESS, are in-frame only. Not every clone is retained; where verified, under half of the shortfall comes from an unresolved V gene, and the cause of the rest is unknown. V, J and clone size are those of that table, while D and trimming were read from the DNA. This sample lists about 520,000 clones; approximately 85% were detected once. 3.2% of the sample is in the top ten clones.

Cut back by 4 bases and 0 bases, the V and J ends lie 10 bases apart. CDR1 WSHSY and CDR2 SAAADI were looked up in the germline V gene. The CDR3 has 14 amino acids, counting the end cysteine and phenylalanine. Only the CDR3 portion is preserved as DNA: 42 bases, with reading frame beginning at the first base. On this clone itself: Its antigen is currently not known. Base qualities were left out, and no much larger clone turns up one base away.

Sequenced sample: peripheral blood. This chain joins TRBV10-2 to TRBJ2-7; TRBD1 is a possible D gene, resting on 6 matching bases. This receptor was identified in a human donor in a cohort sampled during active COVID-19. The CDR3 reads CASSGTEYSYEQYF. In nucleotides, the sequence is TGCGCCAGCAGTGGGACAGAGTACTCCTACGAGCAGTACTTC.